This T cell receptor (beta chain) stems from a study of regulatory T cells in long-lasting Graves disease. Documented time point: newly diagnosed GD, antithyroid drugs for less than 3 months. The authors made the TCR library using RNA they extracted from PBMCs. CDR3 regions were amplified by Arm-PCR using iRepertoire HTBI primers to build TCR beta libraries. Each CDR3 protein is one row after TCRdb ran MiXCR on the multiplex PCR reads. The sample has about 420,000 distinct CDR3 sequences; approximately 16% are singletons. This clonotype was seen ten or more times. CDR1 is MDHEN and CDR2 is SYDVKM in the germline V gene. This CDR3 is built from 15 residues. Deletions cut 4 bases from V and 4 bases from J, with 13 bases between. The same specimen was also included in a second study, on T cells in Graves' hyperthyroidism and ophthalmopathy. This second study says: Blood shared most expanded thyroid clonotypes above 0.001.

This sequence was found in a woman under 30 with Graves disease. This specimen was peripheral blood mononuclear cells (PBMCs), taken at new diagnosis, from a patient treated with antithyroid drugs. This rearrangement joins TRBV28 to TRBJ2-2; D may be TRBD2 (6 bases). CDR3 bases: TGTGCCAGCAGTTCACACAGGCGGGGCACCGGGGAGCTGTTTTTT. As protein: CASSSHRRGTGELFF.